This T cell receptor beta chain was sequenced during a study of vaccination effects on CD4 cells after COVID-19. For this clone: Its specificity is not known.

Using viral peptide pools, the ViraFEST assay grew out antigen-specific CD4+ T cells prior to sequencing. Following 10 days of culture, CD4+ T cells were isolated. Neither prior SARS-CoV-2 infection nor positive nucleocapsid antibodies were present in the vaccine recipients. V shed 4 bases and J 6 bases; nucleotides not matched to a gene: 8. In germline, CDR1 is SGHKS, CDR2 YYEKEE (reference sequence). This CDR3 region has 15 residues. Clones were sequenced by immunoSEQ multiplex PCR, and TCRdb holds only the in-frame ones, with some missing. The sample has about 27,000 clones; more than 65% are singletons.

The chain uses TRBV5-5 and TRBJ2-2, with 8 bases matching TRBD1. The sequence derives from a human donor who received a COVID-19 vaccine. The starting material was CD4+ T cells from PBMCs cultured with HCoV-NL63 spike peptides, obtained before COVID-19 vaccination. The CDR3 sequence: CASSAFQGAPGELFF. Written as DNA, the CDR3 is TGTGCCAGCAGCGCTTTTCAGGGGGCGCCCGGGGAGCTGTTTTTT.